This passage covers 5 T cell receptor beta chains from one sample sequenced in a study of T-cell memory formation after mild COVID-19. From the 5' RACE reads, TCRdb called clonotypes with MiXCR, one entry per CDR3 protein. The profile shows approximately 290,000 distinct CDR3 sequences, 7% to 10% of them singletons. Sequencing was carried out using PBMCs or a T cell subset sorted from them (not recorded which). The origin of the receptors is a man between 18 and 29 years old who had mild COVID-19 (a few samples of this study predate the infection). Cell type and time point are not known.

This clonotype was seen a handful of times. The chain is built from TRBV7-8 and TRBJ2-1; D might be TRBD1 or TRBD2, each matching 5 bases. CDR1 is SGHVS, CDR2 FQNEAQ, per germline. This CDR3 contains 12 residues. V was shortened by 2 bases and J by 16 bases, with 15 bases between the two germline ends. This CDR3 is CASSLTGTVLFF. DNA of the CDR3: TGTGCCAGCAGCTTAACCGGGACGGTCCTATTCTTC.

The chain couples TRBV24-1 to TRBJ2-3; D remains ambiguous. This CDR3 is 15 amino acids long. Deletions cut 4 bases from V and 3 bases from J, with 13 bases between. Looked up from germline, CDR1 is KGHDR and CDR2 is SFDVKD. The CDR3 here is CATSDPIERTDTQYF. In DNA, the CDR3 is TGTGCCACCAGTGACCCTATAGAGCGTACAGATACGCAGTATTTT.

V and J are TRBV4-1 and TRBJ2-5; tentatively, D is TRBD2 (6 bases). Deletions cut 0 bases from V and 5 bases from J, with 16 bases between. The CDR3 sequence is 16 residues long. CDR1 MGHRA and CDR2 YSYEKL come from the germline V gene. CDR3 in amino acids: CASSQDRYSRGETQYF. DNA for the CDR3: TGCGCCAGCAGCCAAGATCGGTACAGCCGGGGGGAGACCCAGTACTTC.

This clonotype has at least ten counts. CDR3 protein: CSAVRGGQETQYF. The CDR3 DNA reads as TGCAGTGCGGTCAGGGGCGGCCAAGAGACCCAGTACTTC. The rearrangement joins TRBV20-1 to TRBJ2-5; a possible D gene is TRBD1 (6 bases). Looked up from germline, CDR1 is DFQATT and CDR2 is SNEGSKA (reference sequence). This CDR3 is built from 13 residues. Trimming stripped 6 bases from V and 1 base from J, with 12 bases between.

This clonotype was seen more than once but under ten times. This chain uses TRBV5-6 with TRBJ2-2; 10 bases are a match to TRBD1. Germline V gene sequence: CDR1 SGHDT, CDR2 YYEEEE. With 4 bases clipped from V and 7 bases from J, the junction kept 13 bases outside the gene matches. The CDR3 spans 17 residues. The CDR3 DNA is TGTGCCAGCAGCCCGGACAGGGGGATCGCGAAGAGCGGGGAGCTGTTTTTT. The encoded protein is CASSPDRGIAKSGELFF.